Detailed here is one TCR beta chain. No antigen is known for it. This record belongs to a study of shared clonotypes between healthy human individuals. Study-level findings and limits: Compared with clonotypes that all four donors shared, non-shared clonotypes had lower generation probabilities.

Trimming pared 4 bases from V and 0 bases from J, leaving 3 bases between. Germline CDR1 is ENHRY and CDR2 is SYGVKD. The length of the CDR3 is 13 residues. Profiled with immunoSEQ multiplex PCR; TCRdb holds only in-frame clones, not every one. This repertoire shows roughly 2.5 million clones, around 94% found once; its top ten account for under 0.15%. The sample consisted of naive CD4+ T cells sorted from blood. The sample's subset: CD45RA+ positively selected. V gene TRBV10-3 combines with J gene TRBJ2-2; D gene uncertain. The receptor was derived from a man younger than 35 in good health. This chain's CDR3 is CAISGSNTGELFF. In nucleotides, the CDR3 is TGTGCCATCAGTGGGTCGAACACCGGGGAGCTGTTTTTT.